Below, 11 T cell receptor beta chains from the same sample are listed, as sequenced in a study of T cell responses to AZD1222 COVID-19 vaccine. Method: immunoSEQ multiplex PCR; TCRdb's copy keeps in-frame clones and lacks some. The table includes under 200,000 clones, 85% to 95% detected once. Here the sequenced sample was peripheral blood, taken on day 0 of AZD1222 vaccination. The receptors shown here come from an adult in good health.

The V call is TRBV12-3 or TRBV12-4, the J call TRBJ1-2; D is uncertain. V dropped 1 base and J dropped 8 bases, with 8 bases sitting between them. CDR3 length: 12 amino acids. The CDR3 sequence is CASSLDLGGYTF. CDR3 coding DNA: TGTGCCAGCAGTTTAGATCTAGGCGGCTACACCTTC.

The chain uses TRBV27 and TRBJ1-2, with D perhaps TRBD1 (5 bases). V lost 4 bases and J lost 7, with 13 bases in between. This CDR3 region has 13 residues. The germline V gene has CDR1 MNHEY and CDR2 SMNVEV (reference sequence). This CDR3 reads CASSSTGGGGYTF. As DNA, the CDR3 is TGTGCCAGCAGTTCCACAGGAGGAGGTGGCTACACCTTC.

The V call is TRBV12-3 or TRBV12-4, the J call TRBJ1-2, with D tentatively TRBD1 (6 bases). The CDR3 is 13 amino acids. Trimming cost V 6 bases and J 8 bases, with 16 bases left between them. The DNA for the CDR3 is TGTGCCAGCAGACCCACAGGGACTAACGGCTACACCTTC. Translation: CASRPTGTNGYTF.

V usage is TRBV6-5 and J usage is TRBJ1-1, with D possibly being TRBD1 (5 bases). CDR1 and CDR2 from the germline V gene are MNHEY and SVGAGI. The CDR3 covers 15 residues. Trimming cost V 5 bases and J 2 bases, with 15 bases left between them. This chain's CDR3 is CASSPQSRVNTEAFF. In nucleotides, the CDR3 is TGTGCCAGCAGTCCTCAGAGCAGGGTTAACACTGAAGCTTTCTTT.

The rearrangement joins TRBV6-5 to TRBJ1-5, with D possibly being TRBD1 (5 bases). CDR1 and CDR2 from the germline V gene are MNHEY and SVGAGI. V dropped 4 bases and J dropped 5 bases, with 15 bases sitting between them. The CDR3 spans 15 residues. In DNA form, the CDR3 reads TGTGCCAGCAGTTCAGTTAATAGAGGGGATCAGCCCCAGCATTTT. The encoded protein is CASSSVNRGDQPQHF.

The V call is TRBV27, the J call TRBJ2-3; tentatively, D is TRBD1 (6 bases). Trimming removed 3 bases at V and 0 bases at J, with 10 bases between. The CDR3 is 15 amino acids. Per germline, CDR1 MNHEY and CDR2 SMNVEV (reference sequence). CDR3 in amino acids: CASSFGQTSTDTQYF. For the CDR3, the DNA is TGTGCCAGCAGTTTCGGACAGACTAGCACAGATACGCAGTATTTT.

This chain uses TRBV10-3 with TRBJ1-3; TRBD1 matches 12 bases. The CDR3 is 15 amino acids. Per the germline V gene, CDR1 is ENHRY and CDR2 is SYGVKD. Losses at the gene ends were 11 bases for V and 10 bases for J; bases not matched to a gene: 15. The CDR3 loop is CAVTPGQGADWTIYF. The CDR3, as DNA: TGTGCCGTGACTCCGGGACAGGGGGCGGATTGGACCATATATTTT.

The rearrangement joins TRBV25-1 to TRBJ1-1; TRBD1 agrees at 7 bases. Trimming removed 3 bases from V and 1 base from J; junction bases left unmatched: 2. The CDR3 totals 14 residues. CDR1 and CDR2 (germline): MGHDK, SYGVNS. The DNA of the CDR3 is TGTGCCAGCAGTGACAGGGGGGGGAACACTGAAGCTTTCTTT. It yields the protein CASSDRGGNTEAFF. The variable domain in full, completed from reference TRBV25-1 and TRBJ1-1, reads EADIYQTPRYLVIGTGKKITLECSQTMGHDKMYWYQQDPGMELHLIHYSYGVNSTEKGDLSSESTVSRIRTEHFPLTLESARPSHTSQYLCASSDRGGNTEAFFGQGTRLTVV.

The CDR3 loop is CASTDRTGGYNEQFF. The CDR3 bases are TGTGCCAGTACAGACCGGACAGGGGGATACAATGAGCAGTTCTTC. The chain joins TRBV19 to TRBJ2-1, with 10 bases matching TRBD1. J gave up 4 bases and V 7 bases, and 7 bases lay outside the gene matches. The germline V gene has CDR1 LNHDA and CDR2 SQIVND (reference sequence). CDR3 length: 15 amino acids.

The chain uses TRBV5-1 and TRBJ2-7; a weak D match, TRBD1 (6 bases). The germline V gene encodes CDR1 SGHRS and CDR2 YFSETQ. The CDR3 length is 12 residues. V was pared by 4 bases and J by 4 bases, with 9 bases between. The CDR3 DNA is TGCGCCAGCAGCCCAGGGGTTTACGAGCAGTACTTC. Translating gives CASSPGVYEQYF.

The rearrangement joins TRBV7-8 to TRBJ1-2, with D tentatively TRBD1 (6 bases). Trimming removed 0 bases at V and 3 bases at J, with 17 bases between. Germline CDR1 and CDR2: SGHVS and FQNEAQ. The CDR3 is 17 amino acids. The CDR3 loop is CASSLASGAGTYYGYTF. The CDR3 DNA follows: TGTGCCAGCAGCTTAGCGAGTGGGGCAGGGACATACTATGGCTACACCTTC.